The T cell receptor beta chain under discussion was sequenced for a study of blood T cell repertoires in COVID-19 (dated by TCRdb to about 2020). About the full investigation: Samples from collaborators originated in the United States, Italy and Spain and spanned both the acute and convalescent phases of COVID-19. Subjects who had been exposed to COVID-19, were actively infected with it, or had recovered from it provided the deeply sampled blood TCRbeta repertoires that made up the dataset. A freely available public database, intended as a resource for researchers studying the immune response to SARS-CoV-2, is where the repertoires were released. HLA class I and class II types, where available, came from metadata supplied by the sample provider rather than from assay-based typing. The samples were drawn from the first 160 participants of the ongoing ImmuneRACE study and from some 1,300 subjects provided by 6 global collaborators. The material from the prospective study consisted of cDNA or gDNA derived from T cells, B-cell-depleted T cells, or PBMCs. The sample metadata nearly always contained a de-identified subject ID, COVID-19 status, age in years and sex.

The immunoSEQ Assay, a bias-controlled multiplex PCR, was used to amplify TCRbeta CDR3 regions from genomic DNA. From the authors' description of their analysis: The number of nucleated cells in each sample was estimated by amplification of reference gene primers within the assay. To quantify the absolute abundance of each unique TCRbeta CDR3 rearrangement, sequence reads were collapsed and filtered. For each sample, productive Simpson clonality was calculated as the square root of Simpson's diversity index over productive rearrangements. This is the immuneACCESS table as TCRdb keeps it, with only in-frame sequences that have V and J called. A part of the clones is gone; compared with another copy, unresolved V genes explain less than half, and the rest is unexplained. The DNA gave D and trimming, while V, J and clone size come from that table. Within this sample are hundreds of thousands of clones, with around 90% of them counted one time only. The ten largest clones represent 2.2% of the sample.

This clone was seen a few times. Its antigen is currently not known. One base away there is no much larger clone; base qualities are not given. Another Seattle source contributed samples from volunteer blood donors who had recovered from COVID-19. The collaborating institutions used their own protocols to collect whole blood in K2EDTA tubes. Collaborator samples were shipped for TCRbeta analysis as frozen whole blood, isolated PBMCs, or DNA extracted from either sample type. From its cysteine to its phenylalanine, the CDR3 spans 14 amino acids. Solely the CDR3 DNA is kept, with 42 bases framed from the first base. The germline V gene (reference sequence) provides CDR1 SEHNR and CDR2 FQNEAQ. The V end loses 1 base and the J end loses 6 bases, and a stretch of 9 bases separates them. Study-wide findings and limitations: The quantity of clinical and demographic metadata differed by source and by participant and was supplied without curation.

This receptor chain uses TRBV7-9 and TRBJ1-4; no D gene call is confident. What was sequenced was peripheral blood. The clonotype was recovered from a woman aged 45-60 years who had recovered from COVID-19. The CDR3 is CASSLDLGDEKLFF. The DNA reads TGTGCCAGCAGCTTAGACCTCGGGGATGAAAAACTGTTTTTT.